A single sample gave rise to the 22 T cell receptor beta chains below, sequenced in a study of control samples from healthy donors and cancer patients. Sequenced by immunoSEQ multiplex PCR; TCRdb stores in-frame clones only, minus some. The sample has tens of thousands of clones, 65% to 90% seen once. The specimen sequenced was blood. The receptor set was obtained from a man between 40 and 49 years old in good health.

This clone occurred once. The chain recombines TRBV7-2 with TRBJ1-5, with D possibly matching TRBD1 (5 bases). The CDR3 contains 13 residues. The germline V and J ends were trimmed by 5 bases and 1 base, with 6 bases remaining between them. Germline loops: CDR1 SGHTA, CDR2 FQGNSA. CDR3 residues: CASSRDSNQPQHF. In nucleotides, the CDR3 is TGTGCCAGCAGCCGGGACAGCAATCAGCCCCAGCATTTT.

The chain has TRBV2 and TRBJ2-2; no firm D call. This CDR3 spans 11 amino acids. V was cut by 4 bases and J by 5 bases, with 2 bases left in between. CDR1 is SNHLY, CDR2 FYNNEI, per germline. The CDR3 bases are TGTGCCAGCAGTGCGACCGGGGAGCTGTTTTTT. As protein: CASSATGELFF. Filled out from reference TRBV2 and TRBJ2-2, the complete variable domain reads EPEVTQTPSHQVTQMGQEVILRCVPISNHLYFYWYRQILGQKVEFLVSFYNNEISEKSEIFDDQFSVERPDGSNFTLKIRSTKLEDSAMYFCASSATGELFFGEGSRLTVL.

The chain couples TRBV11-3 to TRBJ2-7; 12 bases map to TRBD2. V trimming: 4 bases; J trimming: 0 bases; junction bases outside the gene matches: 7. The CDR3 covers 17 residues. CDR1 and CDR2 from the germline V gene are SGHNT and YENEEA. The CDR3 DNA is TGTGCCAGCAGCTCAGGACTAGCGGGGATGTTCTCCTACGAGCAGTACTTC. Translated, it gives CASSSGLAGMFSYEQYF.

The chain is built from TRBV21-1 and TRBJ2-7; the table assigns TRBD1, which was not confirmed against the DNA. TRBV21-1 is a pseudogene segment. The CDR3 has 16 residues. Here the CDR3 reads CASSNQSRDRDHEQYF. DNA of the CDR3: TGTGCCAGCAGCAACCAGAGCCGGGACAGGGACCACGAGCAGTACTTC.

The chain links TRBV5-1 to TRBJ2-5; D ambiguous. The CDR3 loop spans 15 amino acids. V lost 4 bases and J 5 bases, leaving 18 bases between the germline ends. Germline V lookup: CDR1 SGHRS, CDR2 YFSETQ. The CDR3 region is CASSGTALTIETQYF. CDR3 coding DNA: TGCGCCAGCAGCGGCACGGCACTAACTATTGAGACCCAGTACTTC.

The CDR3 DNA sequence: TGCGCCAGCAGCTTACCGGGACAGGGAGAGACCCAGTACTTC. Translation: CASSLPGQGETQYF. The V gene is TRBV5-1, the J gene TRBJ2-5; 9 bases align to TRBD1. CDR1 is SGHRS and CDR2 is YFSETQ in the germline V gene. CDR3 length: 14 amino acids. After removal of 2 bases from V and 4 bases from J, the junction contained 3 bases not matched to a gene.

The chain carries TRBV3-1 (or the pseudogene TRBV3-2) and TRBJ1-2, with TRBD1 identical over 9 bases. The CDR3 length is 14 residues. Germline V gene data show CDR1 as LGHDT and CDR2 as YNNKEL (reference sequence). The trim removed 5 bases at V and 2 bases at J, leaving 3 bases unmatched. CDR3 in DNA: TGTGCCAGCAGCTTACAGGGGGCGAACTATGGCTACACCTTC. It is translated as CASSLQGANYGYTF.

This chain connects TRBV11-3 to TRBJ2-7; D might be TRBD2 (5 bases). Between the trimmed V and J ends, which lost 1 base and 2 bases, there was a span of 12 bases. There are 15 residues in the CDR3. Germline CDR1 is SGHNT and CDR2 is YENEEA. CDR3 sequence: CASSLAAGPAYEQYF. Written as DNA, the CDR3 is TGTGCCAGCAGCTTAGCCGCGGGTCCCGCCTACGAGCAGTACTTC.

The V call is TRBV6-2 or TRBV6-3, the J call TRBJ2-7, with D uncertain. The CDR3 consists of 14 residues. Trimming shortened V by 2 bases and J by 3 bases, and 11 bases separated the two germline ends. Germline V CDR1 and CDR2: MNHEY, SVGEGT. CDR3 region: CASSYERGSYEQYF. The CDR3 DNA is TGTGCCAGCAGTTACGAAAGAGGCAGCTACGAGCAGTACTTC.

CDR3 in amino acids: CASSLRSGWDGYTF. The CDR3 nucleotides read TGTGCCAGCAGCCTGAGAAGCGGGTGGGATGGCTACACCTTC. The genes are TRBV3-1 (or the pseudogene TRBV3-2) and TRBJ1-2; D not certain. Germline V gene data show CDR1 as LGHDT and CDR2 as YNNKEL (reference sequence). Trimming took off 4 bases at V and 6 bases at J, with 15 bases between the two ends. The CDR3 is 14 amino acids.

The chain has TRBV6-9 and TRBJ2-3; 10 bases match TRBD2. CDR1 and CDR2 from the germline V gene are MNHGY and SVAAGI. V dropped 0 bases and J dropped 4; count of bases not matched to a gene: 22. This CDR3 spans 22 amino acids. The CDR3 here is CASSYSAPLLTKAGGQADTQYF. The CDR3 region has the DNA TGTGCCAGCAGTTATTCGGCTCCTCTCCTCACAAAAGCGGGAGGGCAGGCAGATACGCAGTATTTT.

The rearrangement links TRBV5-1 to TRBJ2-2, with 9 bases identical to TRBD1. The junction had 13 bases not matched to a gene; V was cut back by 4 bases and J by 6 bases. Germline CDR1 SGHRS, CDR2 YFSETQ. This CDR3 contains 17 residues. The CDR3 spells CASSRLGQGGRAGELFF. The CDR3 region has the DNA TGCGCCAGCAGCCGCCTGGGACAGGGAGGAAGGGCCGGGGAGCTGTTTTTT.

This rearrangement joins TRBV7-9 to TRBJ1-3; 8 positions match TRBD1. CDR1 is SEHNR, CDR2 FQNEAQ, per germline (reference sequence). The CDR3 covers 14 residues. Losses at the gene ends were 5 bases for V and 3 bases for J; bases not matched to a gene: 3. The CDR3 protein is CASSLTGVGNTIYF. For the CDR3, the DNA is TGTGCCAGCAGCCTGACAGGGGTTGGAAACACCATATATTTT.

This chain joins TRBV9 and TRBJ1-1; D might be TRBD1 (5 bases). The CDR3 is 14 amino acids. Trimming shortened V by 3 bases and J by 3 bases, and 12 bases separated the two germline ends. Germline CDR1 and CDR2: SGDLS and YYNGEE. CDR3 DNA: TGTGCCAGCAGCGCCGGGACCCTCGACACTGAAGCTTTCTTT. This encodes CASSAGTLDTEAFF.

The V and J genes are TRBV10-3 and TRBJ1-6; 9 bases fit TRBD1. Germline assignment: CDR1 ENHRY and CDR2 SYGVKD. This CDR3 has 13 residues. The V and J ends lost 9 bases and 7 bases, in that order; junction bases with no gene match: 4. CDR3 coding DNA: TGTGCCATGGGGACAGGGCCAAATTCACCCCTCCACTTT. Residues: CAMGTGPNSPLHF.

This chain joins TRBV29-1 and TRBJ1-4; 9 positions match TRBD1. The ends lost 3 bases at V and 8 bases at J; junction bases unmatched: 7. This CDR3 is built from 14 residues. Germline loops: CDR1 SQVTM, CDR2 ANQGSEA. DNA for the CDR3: TGCAGCGTTGATACCGGGACAGGGAGCGAAAAACTGTTTTTT. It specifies CSVDTGTGSEKLFF.

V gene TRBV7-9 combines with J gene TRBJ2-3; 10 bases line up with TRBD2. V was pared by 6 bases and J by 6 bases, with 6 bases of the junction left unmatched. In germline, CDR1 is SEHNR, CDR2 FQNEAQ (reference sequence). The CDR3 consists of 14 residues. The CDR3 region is CASSLSGRADTQYF. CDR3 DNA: TGTGCCAGCAGTTTAAGCGGGAGGGCGGATACGCAGTATTTT.

CDR3 residues: CASSFSPRQGGEQYF. In DNA, the CDR3 is TGTGCCAGCAGTTTCTCTCCCCGACAGGGGGGAGAGCAGTACTTC. The gene calls are TRBV27 and TRBJ2-7; 9 bases are shared with TRBD1. Trimming took 3 bases from V and 7 from J; bases not matched to a gene: 10. Germline V gene lookup returns CDR1 MNHEY and CDR2 SMNVEV (reference sequence). The CDR3 is 15 residues long.

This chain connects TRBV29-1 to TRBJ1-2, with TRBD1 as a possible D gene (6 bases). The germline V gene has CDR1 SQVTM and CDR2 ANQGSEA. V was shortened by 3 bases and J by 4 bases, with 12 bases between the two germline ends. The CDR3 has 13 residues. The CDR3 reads CSVEAGVGYGYTF. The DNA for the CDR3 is TGCAGCGTTGAGGCAGGGGTCGGCTATGGCTACACCTTC.

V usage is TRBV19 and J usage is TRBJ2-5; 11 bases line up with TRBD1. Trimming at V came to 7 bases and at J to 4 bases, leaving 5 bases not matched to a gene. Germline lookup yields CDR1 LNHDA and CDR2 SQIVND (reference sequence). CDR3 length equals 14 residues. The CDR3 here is CASIGQGALETQYF. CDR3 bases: TGTGCCAGTATCGGACAGGGGGCTTTAGAGACCCAGTACTTC.

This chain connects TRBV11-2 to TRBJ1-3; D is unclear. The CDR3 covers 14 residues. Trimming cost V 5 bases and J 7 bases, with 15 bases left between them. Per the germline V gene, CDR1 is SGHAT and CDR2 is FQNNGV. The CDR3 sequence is CASSPTGLGNTIYF. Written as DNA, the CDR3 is TGTGCCAGCAGCCCGACGGGTCTTGGCAACACCATATATTTT.

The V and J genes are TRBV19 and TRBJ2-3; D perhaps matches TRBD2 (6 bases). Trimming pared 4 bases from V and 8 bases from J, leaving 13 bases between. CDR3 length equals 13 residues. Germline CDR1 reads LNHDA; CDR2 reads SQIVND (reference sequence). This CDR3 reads CASSSGIGGTQYF. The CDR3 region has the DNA TGTGCCAGTAGTAGCGGGATCGGGGGTACGCAGTATTTT.